These 18 T cell receptor beta chains came from one sample sequenced in a study of TIL therapy for anti-PD-1-resistant metastatic lung cancer. Time point indicated: pre-treatment sample, taken before nivolumab and TIL therapy. Most excised metastases sampled were pleural nodules or supraclavicular lymph nodes. This was the immunoSEQ v3 assay. Libraries were prepared by immunoSEQ multiplex PCR; TCRdb keeps only in-frame clonotypes and omits some of them. The sample consists of 45,000 to 60,000 clones, about three quarters of them appearing once. The specimen comprised tumor tissue, sampled at baseline. These receptors came from a person aged 25 to 80 with non-small cell lung cancer.

The DNA for the CDR3 is TGTGCCACCAGCAGAGATCTTCGGGCAAGCAATCAGCCCCAGCATTTT. Encoded protein: CATSRDLRASNQPQHF. The chain recombines TRBV15 with TRBJ1-5, with D unclear. The germline V and J ends were trimmed by 0 bases and 1 base, with 10 bases remaining between them. The CDR3 loop spans 16 amino acids. Germline V lookup: CDR1 LNHNV, CDR2 YYDKDF (reference sequence).

The chain uses TRBV7-8 and TRBJ2-5; D is unresolved. CDR1 and CDR2 (germline): SGHVS, FQNEAQ. V lost 8 bases and J 5 bases, leaving 6 bases between the germline ends. The CDR3 totals 10 residues. CDR3 region: CASSRETQYF. DNA for the CDR3: TGTGCCAGCTCCCGTGAGACCCAGTACTTC.

The V call is TRBV2, the J call TRBJ1-4; the D gene is possibly TRBD1 (6 bases). The CDR3 contains 15 residues. Germline CDR1 reads SNHLY; CDR2 reads FYNNEI. V was pared by 7 bases and J by 5 bases, with 17 bases between. Here the CDR3 DNA reads TGTGCCAGCATCCTGAGTCAGGGGTGGAATGAAAAACTGTTTTTT. Translating gives CASILSQGWNEKLFF.

This clone was recorded a few times. The rearrangement joins TRBV7-9 to TRBJ2-1; 10 bases agree with TRBD2. Per germline, CDR1 SEHNR and CDR2 FQNEAQ (reference sequence). The CDR3 spans 16 residues. Losses at the gene ends were 2 bases for V and 6 bases for J; bases not matched to a gene: 7. CDR3 residues: CASSLRGSGGFNEQFF. In DNA, the CDR3 is TGTGCCAGCAGCTTACGTGGTAGCGGGGGGTTCAATGAGCAGTTCTTC. The whole variable domain, filled in from reference TRBV7-9 and TRBJ2-1, reads DTGVSQNPRHKITKRGQNVTFRCDPISEHNRLYWYRQTLGQGPEFLTYFQNEAQLEKSRLLSDRFSAERPKGSFSTLEIQRTEQGDSAMYLCASSLRGSGGFNEQFFGPGTRLTVL.

This clone is termed medium-sized (0.01 to 0.1%). The CDR3 DNA sequence: TGTGCCAGCAGTTTAGCTGGGACAGCCCAGGGAGGTGGCTACACCTTC. Translating it yields CASSLAGTAQGGGYTF. The chain couples TRBV28 to TRBJ1-2; TRBD1 matches 7 bases. Losses at the gene ends were 2 bases for V and 7 bases for J; bases not matched to a gene: 13. The CDR3 loop spans 16 amino acids. Germline-derived CDR1 and CDR2 are MDHEN and SYDVKM.

This chain links TRBV9 with TRBJ1-3, with D possibly matching TRBD1 (6 bases). Germline-derived CDR1 and CDR2 are SGDLS and YYNGEE. The ends were cut back, 1 base at V and 1 base at J, with 12 bases in the middle. This CDR3 contains 16 residues. The chain's CDR3 is CASSVSGGRSGNTIYF. The CDR3 DNA reads as TGTGCCAGCAGCGTATCTGGGGGCAGATCTGGAAACACCATATATTTT.

The rearrangement joins TRBV12-5 to TRBJ2-2; D unresolved. The CDR3 runs 14 residues. Germline V gene data show CDR1 as LGHNT and CDR2 as FRNRAP. Trimming shortened V by 1 base and J by 7 bases, and 10 bases separated the two germline ends. The CDR3 is CASGLDSGYGELFF. The CDR3 nucleotides read TGTGCTAGTGGTTTGGACTCCGGGTACGGGGAGCTGTTTTTT.

V is TRBV5-1 and J is TRBJ2-5; D is tentatively TRBD1 or TRBD2 (6 bases each). V was pared by 0 bases and J by 1 base, with 7 bases between. The CDR3 loop spans 14 amino acids. Germline V gives CDR1 SGHRS, CDR2 YFSETQ. DNA of the CDR3: TGCGCCAGCAGCTTGGGGGGGGCCCAAGAGACCCAGTACTTC. Its protein product is CASSLGGAQETQYF.

The chain joins TRBV19 to TRBJ1-1; D uncertain. The CDR3 length is 13 residues. In germline, CDR1 is LNHDA, CDR2 SQIVND (reference sequence). The V end was cut by 6 bases, the J end by 4 bases, with 12 bases between. The CDR3 is CASRPHAATEAFF. For the CDR3, the DNA is TGTGCCAGTAGGCCCCACGCGGCCACTGAAGCTTTCTTT.

The rearrangement uses TRBV19 and TRBJ1-5; no clear D gene. This CDR3 spans 12 amino acids. Germline lookup yields CDR1 LNHDA and CDR2 SQIVND (reference sequence). The V end lost 3 bases, the J end lost 10 bases, and 10 bases lay between the germline ends. This CDR3 is CASSIPGSPQHF. CDR3 bases: TGTGCCAGTAGTATCCCAGGAAGCCCCCAGCATTTT.

The chain is built from TRBV19 and TRBJ1-1; 11 positions agree with TRBD1. The germline CDR1 and CDR2 sequences are LNHDA and SQIVND (reference sequence). The CDR3 length is 15 residues. V lost 5 bases, J lost 5 bases, and 7 bases stayed unmatched. The CDR3: CASSPRTGGRTEAFF. The DNA of the CDR3 is TGTGCCAGTAGTCCGAGGACAGGGGGCCGTACTGAAGCTTTCTTT.

The rearrangement links TRBV6-5 to TRBJ2-1, with TRBD1 matching 8 bases. Trimming at V came to 4 bases and at J to 3 bases, leaving 8 bases not matched to a gene. CDR1 MNHEY and CDR2 SVGAGI come from the germline V gene. This CDR3 is 16 amino acids long. The CDR3: CASSLGSGGLYNEQFF. The CDR3 region has the DNA TGTGCCAGCAGTTTGGGGTCAGGGGGCCTCTACAATGAGCAGTTCTTC.

This chain connects TRBV5-1 to TRBJ2-5; D is undetermined. This CDR3 has 13 residues. CDR1 and CDR2 from the germline V gene are SGHRS and YFSETQ. Deletions cut 1 base from V and 5 bases from J, with 9 bases between. The chain's CDR3 is CASSLTGRETQYF. DNA for the CDR3: TGCGCCAGCAGCTTGACTGGTCGGGAGACCCAGTACTTC.

This chain links TRBV30 with TRBJ1-3, with TRBD1 as a possible D gene (6 bases). The ends were cut back, 2 bases at V and 4 bases at J, with 12 bases in the middle. CDR3 length equals 14 residues. Germline CDR1 and CDR2: GTSNPN and SVGIG (reference sequence). This CDR3 reads CAWSTWTEGNTIYF. For the CDR3, the DNA is TGTGCCTGGAGTACCTGGACAGAAGGAAACACCATATATTTT.

This clone showed up just once. The V call is TRBV11-2, the J call TRBJ1-2; a possible D gene is TRBD1 (6 bases). This CDR3 has 15 residues. The germline V gene has CDR1 SGHAT and CDR2 FQNNGV. V lost 1 base and J lost 4, with 13 bases in between. The DNA for the CDR3 is TGTGCCAGCAGCTTAGTTACGGACAGATTCTATGGCTACACCTTC. As protein: CASSLVTDRFYGYTF.

V and J are TRBV5-1 and TRBJ2-7; TRBD1 aligns across 8 bases. Per the germline V gene, CDR1 is SGHRS and CDR2 is YFSETQ. Trimming took 4 bases from V and 4 from J; bases not matched to a gene: 7. The CDR3 contains 14 residues. The CDR3, as DNA: TGCGCCAGCAGCAGTACAGGGGGAGGATACGAGCAGTACTTC. Translating gives CASSSTGGGYEQYF.

V is TRBV4-1 and J is TRBJ1-4; D is ambiguous. The V end lost 1 base, the J end lost 1 base, and 13 bases lay between the germline ends. Germline CDR1 and CDR2: MGHRA and YSYEKL. This CDR3 region has 17 residues. The CDR3 protein is CASSQGPPHRTNEKLFF. CDR3 DNA: TGCGCCAGCAGCCAAGGGCCCCCGCACCGAACTAATGAAAAACTGTTTTTT.

The chain links TRBV7-6 to TRBJ2-2; a possible D gene is TRBD2 (5 bases). Germline CDR1 reads SGHVS; CDR2 reads FNYEAQ. The ends were cut back, 5 bases at V and 8 bases at J, with 15 bases in the middle. This CDR3 has 14 residues. This CDR3 is CASSRGPLVGELFF. The CDR3 DNA sequence: TGTGCCAGCAGCCGCGGGCCGTTAGTAGGGGAGCTGTTTTTT.